Listed below are T cell receptor beta chains from one sample, sequenced in a study of blood T cell repertoires in COVID-19. This table comes from immunoSEQ multiplex PCR, and its TCRdb copy is limited to in-frame clones, with some not included. The table records more than 150,000 clones, about 83% of them present only once. Sequences were obtained from peripheral blood. The receptors were sampled from a woman in her seventies with COVID-19, enrolled during active disease. CDR3s include the opening cysteine and the closing phenylalanine or tryptophan. A D gene is named only where the DNA matches it firmly. The size field is filled for only some rows; it gives once, few, many or a size class.

V gene	J gene	D gene	clone size	CDR3 DNA	CDR3 protein
TRBV28	TRBJ1-1	NA	NA	TGTGCCAGCAGTTTAGGAGGGACTGCGACTGAAGCTTTCTTT	CASSLGGTATEAFF
TRBV11-2	TRBJ1-4	NA	NA	TGTGCCAGCAGTCAAAGCGGCGAAAAACTGTTTTTT	CASSQSGEKLFF
TRBV4-2	TRBJ2-6	NA	NA	TGTGCCAGCAGCCAGACAGGGAGGCTCTCTGGGGCCAACGTCCTGACTTTC	CASSQTGRLSGANVLTF
TRBV27	TRBJ2-7	TRBD1	NA	TGTGCCAGCAGTTTTATCGGACAGGGATTAAGTTTTGACGAGCAGTACTTC	CASSFIGQGLSFDEQYF
TRBV29-1	TRBJ1-1	NA	NA	TGCAGCGTCCCGTACCGGGTAAAAGCTTTCTTT	CSVPYRVKAFF
TRBV13	TRBJ2-3	NA	NA	TGTGCCAGCAGTCTAGACCGCACAGATACGCAGTATTTT	CASSLDRTDTQYF
TRBV30	TRBJ1-2	NA	NA	TGTGCCTGGAGTAAAGAGAACTATGGCTACACCTTC	CAWSKENYGYTF
TRBV19	TRBJ2-1	TRBD1	once	TGTGCCAGTAGTATCGACAGGGCCTCCTACAATGAGCAGTTCTTC	CASSIDRASYNEQFF
TRBV7-3	TRBJ2-5	NA	NA	TGTGCCAGCAGCTTAGGACTTCAAGAGACCCAGTACTTC	CASSLGLQETQYF
TRBV6-5	TRBJ1-1	NA	NA	TGTGCCAGCAGTTACTCCCAATCCGAAGCTTTCTTT	CASSYSQSEAFF
TRBV5-6	TRBJ1-4	TRBD1	NA	TGTGCCAGCAGCTTACAGACAGGGGGCGTAGCAACTAATGAAAAACTGTTTTTT	CASSLQTGGVATNEKLFF
TRBV30	TRBJ2-7	TRBD2	NA	TGTGCCTGGAGAGTTTCTAGCGGGAGACGGGAGCAGTACTTC	CAWRVSSGRREQYF
TRBV30	TRBJ1-4	NA	few	TGTGCCTGGAGCACGGACGGGGGGAATGAAAAACTGTTTTTT	CAWSTDGGNEKLFF
TRBV18	TRBJ2-2	TRBD1	once	TGTGCCAGCTCGGTACGGGACAGTGGAACCGGGGAGCTGTTTTTT	CASSVRDSGTGELFF
TRBV5-4	TRBJ1-1	NA	NA	TGTGCCAGCAGCGCGAGGACTGGCGGGAACACTGAAGCTTTCTTT	CASSARTGGNTEAFF
TRBV28	TRBJ2-5	TRBD1	NA	TGTGCCAGCAGTTCCCGGGACAGGGGCCTTGAAGAAGAGACCCAGTACTTC	CASSSRDRGLEEETQYF
TRBV11-1	TRBJ2-1	NA	NA	TGTGCCAGCAGCCCCCCGAAAATAGCGCTCTACAATGAGCAGTTCTTC	CASSPPKIALYNEQFF
TRBV19	TRBJ1-2	NA	NA	TGTGCCAGTAGTACTTCGCCGTTTCGGGATAACTATGGCTACACCTTC	CASSTSPFRDNYGYTF
TRBV27	TRBJ1-5	NA	NA	TGTGCCAGCAGTCCCGAGGGAGGGGACAATCAGCCCCAGCATTTT	CASSPEGGDNQPQHF
TRBV30	TRBJ2-1	NA	NA	TGTGCCTGGAGTGTAGCCCGAGACAATGAGCAGTTCTTC	CAWSVARDNEQFF
TRBV30	TRBJ1-6	NA	once	TGTGCCTGGAGTGGGACGGGAAGCTCCTATAATTCACCCCTCCACTTT	CAWSGTGSSYNSPLHF
TRBV11-1	TRBJ2-7	TRBD1	NA	TGTGCCAGCAGCTTATACAGGGGGCTTTACGAGCAGTACTTC	CASSLYRGLYEQYF
TRBV19	TRBJ2-3	TRBD1	NA	TGTGCCAGTAGTCCGGGACAGCCAGGCACAGATACGCAGTATTTT	CASSPGQPGTDTQYF
TRBV5-5	TRBJ1-2	TRBD1	NA	TGTGCCAGCAGCCTACAGGGGTTAGCTAACTATGGCTACACCTTC	CASSLQGLANYGYTF
TRBV7-2	TRBJ1-5	TRBD1	NA	TGTGCCAGCTCGGTGGGCTGGGACAGGGGTACTTTCCAGCATTTT	CASSVGWDRGTFQHF
TRBV4-2	TRBJ1-3	NA	NA	TGTGCCAGCAGCCTTGGAGGTGGGGGGGCCTCTGGAAACACCATATATTTT	CASSLGGGGASGNTIYF
TRBV27	TRBJ2-2	NA	NA	TGTGCCAGCAGTTTTGGCTCCGGACTGGCGAACACCGGGGAGCTGTTTTTT	CASSFGSGLANTGELFF
TRBV2	TRBJ1-5	TRBD1	NA	TGTGCCAGCAGCCGACAGGGAATGGATCAGCCCCAGCATTTT	CASSRQGMDQPQHF
TRBV2	TRBJ2-3	NA	once	TGTGCCAGCAGTCCTAGTTTTTTAGGGGGCACAGATACGCAGTATTTT	CASSPSFLGGTDTQYF
TRBV2	TRBJ1-1	NA	NA	TGTGCCAGCAGTGAATTAAGCGGGGCTGAAGCTTTCTTT	CASSELSGAEAFF
TRBV7-2	TRBJ2-2	NA	NA	TGTGCCAGCAGCCGTGCGGGGGCCCCAAACACCGGGGAGCTGTTTTTT	CASSRAGAPNTGELFF
TRBV28	TRBJ1-5	NA	NA	TGTGCCAGCAGTCCTTTCCGGAGCAATCAGCCCCAGCATTTT	CASSPFRSNQPQHF
TRBV7-8	TRBJ2-4	TRBD2	NA	TGTGCCAGCAGCTTATTGGGGGGGACTAGCGGGAGGATGGCCAAAAACATTCAGTACTTC	CASSLLGGTSGRMAKNIQYF
TRBV3-1/TRBV3-2	TRBJ2-7	TRBD1	NA	TGTGCCAGCAGCCAAGGGGGTGGGACAGGATATTCCGAGCAGTACTTC	CASSQGGGTGYSEQYF
TRBV4-1	TRBJ1-5	NA	NA	TGCGCCAGCAGCCAAGGGGAGGCTAGGGACCCAAATCAGCCCCAGCATTTT	CASSQGEARDPNQPQHF
TRBV19	TRBJ1-3	TRBD1	NA	TGTGCCAGCGGCACGGGACAGGGGGGCTCTGGAAACACCATATATTTT	CASGTGQGGSGNTIYF
TRBV7-9	TRBJ1-4	NA	NA	TGTGCCAGCAGCTTAGGTGGAGCGGGGAATGAAAAACTGTTTTTT	CASSLGGAGNEKLFF
TRBV7-3	TRBJ2-7	NA	NA	TGTGCCAGCAGCCTCACAGGGACATCCTACGAGCAGTACTTC	CASSLTGTSYEQYF
TRBV11-2	TRBJ2-1	TRBD2	NA	TGTGCCAGCAGCCGCGGGGAGGGTGAGCAGTTCTTC	CASSRGEGEQFF
TRBV7-9	TRBJ2-5	TRBD1	NA	TGTGCCAGCAGCTTAGGACAGGGCATGGCAGAGACCCAGTACTTC	CASSLGQGMAETQYF
TRBV19	TRBJ2-2	TRBD2	NA	TGTGCCAGTAGTAAGACGGGAGGGCCAGGCGGGGAGCTGTTTTTT	CASSKTGGPGGELFF
TRBV19	TRBJ2-7	TRBD1	NA	TGTGCCAGTAGTCGTCGGACAGGGATCGAGCAGTACTTC	CASSRRTGIEQYF
TRBV28	TRBJ1-3	NA	NA	TGTGCCAGCAGTCCCCTTCTCAGGGGTTCTGGAAACACCATATATTTT	CASSPLLRGSGNTIYF